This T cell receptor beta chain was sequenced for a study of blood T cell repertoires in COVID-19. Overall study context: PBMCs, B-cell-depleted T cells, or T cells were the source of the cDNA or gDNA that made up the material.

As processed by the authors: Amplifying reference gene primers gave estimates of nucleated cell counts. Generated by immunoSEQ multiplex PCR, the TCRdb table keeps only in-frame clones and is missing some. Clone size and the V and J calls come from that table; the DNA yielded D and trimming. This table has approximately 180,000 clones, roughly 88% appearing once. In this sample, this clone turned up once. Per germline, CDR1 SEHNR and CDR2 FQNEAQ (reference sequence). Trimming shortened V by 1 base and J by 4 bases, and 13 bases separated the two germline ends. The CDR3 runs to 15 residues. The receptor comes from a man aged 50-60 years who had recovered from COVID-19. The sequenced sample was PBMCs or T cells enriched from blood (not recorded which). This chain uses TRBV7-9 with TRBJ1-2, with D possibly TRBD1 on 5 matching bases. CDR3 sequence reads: CASSLGGRAGYGYTF. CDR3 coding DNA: TGTGCCAGCAGCTTAGGCGGCAGGGCCGGCTATGGCTACACCTTC.